What follows are 18 T cell receptor beta chains derived from one specimen sequenced in a study of OX40 agonist ivuxolimab in advanced cancers. Here immunoSEQ multiplex PCR was the method, and the copy in TCRdb shows in-frame clones only, minus some. This sample has fewer than 65,000 clones, with around 86% found just once. Sequencing was performed on CD4+ or CD8+ T cells sorted from blood, taken in a trial of the OX40 agonist ivuxolimab. The receptors come from an adult with an advanced solid tumor such as melanoma, head and neck, liver or kidney cancer.

J is TRBJ2-7 and V is TRBV10-2, with 11 bases identical to TRBD2. Trimming cost V 6 bases and J 4 bases; bases outside gene matches: 11. Looked up from germline, CDR1 is WSHSY and CDR2 is SAAADI. This CDR3 has 16 residues. This chain's CDR3 is CASRDPLAGGQYEQYF. The CDR3 DNA reads TGCGCCAGCAGAGACCCCCTAGCGGGAGGTCAGTACGAGCAGTACTTC.

The chain employs TRBV7-8 and TRBJ1-1, with D possibly being TRBD1 (6 bases). The V and J ends lost 4 bases and 4 bases respectively, with 13 bases between them. The CDR3 is made up of 14 amino acids. Germline V lookup: CDR1 SGHVS, CDR2 FQNEAQ. CDR3 DNA: TGTGCCAGCAGCTCTCAGGGGAAGGGCACTGAAGCTTTCTTT. It encodes CASSSQGKGTEAFF. The variable domain in full, completed from reference TRBV7-8 and TRBJ1-1, reads GAGVSQSPRYKVAKRGQDVALRCDPISGHVSLFWYQQALGQGPEFLTYFQNEAQLDKSGLPSDRFFAERPEGSVSTLKIQRTQQEDSAVYLCASSSQGKGTEAFFGQGTRLTVV.

The V gene is TRBV18, the J gene TRBJ2-1; D is uncertain. The CDR3 totals 14 residues. Germline V CDR1 and CDR2: KGHSH, LQKENI. Trimming took off 2 bases at V and 6 bases at J, with 11 bases between the two ends. The CDR3 DNA reads TGTGCCAGCTCACCATCCGCAGCCTCCAATGAGCAGTTCTTC. It codes for CASSPSAASNEQFF.

The V call is TRBV6-1, the J call TRBJ2-7; 10 bases are shared with TRBD1. Germline assignment: CDR1 MNHNS and CDR2 SASEGT. The CDR3 runs 14 residues. Losses at the gene ends were 6 bases for V and 3 bases for J; bases not matched to a gene: 5. The CDR3 bases are TGTGCCAGCAGAGACAGGGGGCCCTTCTACGAGCAGTACTTC. Its translation is CASRDRGPFYEQYF.

The chain links TRBV5-4 to TRBJ2-3, with 8 bases that match TRBD1. The CDR3 sequence is 13 residues long. In germline, CDR1 is SGHNT, CDR2 YYREEE (reference sequence). Trimming at V came to 4 bases and at J to 7 bases, leaving 5 bases not matched to a gene. CDR3 DNA: TGTGCCAGCAGCGGACAGGGATTCAATACGCAGTATTTT. It codes for CASSGQGFNTQYF.

This clone showed up just a few times. This chain uses TRBV5-1 with TRBJ1-1, with D unresolved. V gave up 0 bases and J gave up 1 base, with 10 bases separating them. This CDR3 is built from 15 residues. The germline CDR1 and CDR2 sequences are SGHRS and YFSETQ. CDR3 region: CASSLVASPNTEAFF. The DNA of the CDR3 is TGCGCCAGCAGCTTGGTTGCGTCGCCGAACACTGAAGCTTTCTTT.

The rearrangement uses TRBV7-6 and TRBJ2-1, with D possibly being TRBD2 (6 bases). V was cut by 4 bases and J by 8 bases, with 15 bases left in between. The length of the CDR3 is 14 residues. CDR1 SGHVS and CDR2 FNYEAQ come from the germline V gene. Here the CDR3 DNA reads TGTGCCAGCAGCTCTCCCGGCGGGGACGATGAGCAGTTCTTC. Amino acid sequence: CASSSPGGDDEQFF.

The rearrangement uses TRBV28 and TRBJ2-7; unclear D gene. With 1 base removed from V and 4 bases from J, the gap between germline ends came to 5 bases. Germline values: CDR1 MDHEN, CDR2 SYDVKM. The length of the CDR3 is 12 residues. CDR3 in amino acids: CASSLLRYEQYF. The CDR3 nucleotides are TGTGCCAGCAGTTTATTGAGATACGAGCAGTACTTC. The full variable domain, in which reference TRBV28 and TRBJ2-7 provide the parts outside the CDR3, is DVKVTQSSRYLVKRTGEKVFLECVQDMDHENMFWYRQDPGLGLRLIYFSYDVKMKEKGDIPEGYSVSREKKERFSLILESASTNQTSMYLCASSLLRYEQYFGPGTRLTVT.

This clone was observed a handful of times. CDR3 sequence reads: CASSRAGWREIRYEQYF. DNA for the CDR3: TGTGCCAGCAGTAGGGCCGGATGGAGGGAGATACGCTACGAGCAGTACTTC. The V call is TRBV28, the J call TRBJ2-7, with D maybe TRBD2 (6 bases). Germline V gene sequence: CDR1 MDHEN, CDR2 SYDVKM. The CDR3 runs 17 residues. V was clipped by 5 bases and J by 3 bases, with 23 bases between them.

This clone occurred once. J is TRBJ2-3 and V is TRBV27; D gene uncertain. From germline, CDR1 is MNHEY and CDR2 SMNVEV (reference sequence). V was pared by 0 bases and J by 4 bases, with 2 bases between. The length of the CDR3 is 12 residues. The CDR3 protein is CASSLSADTQYF. The CDR3 region has the DNA TGTGCCAGCAGTTTATCAGCAGATACGCAGTATTTT.

The chain carries TRBV18 and TRBJ1-5; 7 nucleotides match TRBD1. The V segment lost 6 bases and the J segment 3 bases; nucleotides outside the gene matches: 8. The CDR3 length is 15 residues. The germline V gene encodes CDR1 KGHSH and CDR2 LQKENI. This chain's CDR3 is CASSLGTVDNQPQHF. CDR3 sequence (DNA): TGTGCCAGCTCCCTTGGGACAGTAGACAATCAGCCCCAGCATTTT.

The chain employs TRBV5-1 and TRBJ1-2; 7 bases line up with TRBD1. The CDR3 is 14 amino acids. V trimming: 0 bases; J trimming: 3 bases; junction bases outside the gene matches: 2. Germline V CDR1 and CDR2: SGHRS, YFSETQ. CDR3 loop: CASSLAGQDYGYTF. CDR3 coding DNA: TGCGCCAGCAGCTTGGCCGGACAGGACTATGGCTACACCTTC.

V and J are TRBV6-1 and TRBJ1-6; no firm D call. V was pared by 0 bases and J by 12 bases, with 12 bases between. Looked up from germline, CDR1 is MNHNS and CDR2 is SASEGT. This CDR3 contains 14 residues. DNA for the CDR3: TGTGCCAGCAGTGAAGCTTACCGAGGGTTACCCCTCCACTTT. Translating it yields CASSEAYRGLPLHF.

The chain joins TRBV19 to TRBJ1-1; 9 bases match TRBD1. There are 15 residues in the CDR3. Germline V gene lookup returns CDR1 LNHDA and CDR2 SQIVND (reference sequence). The V gene end was trimmed by 6 bases and the J gene end by 5 bases; junction bases not matched to a gene: 10. The CDR3 sequence: CASSPPDRGGTEAFF. CDR3 DNA: TGTGCCAGTAGCCCACCGGACAGGGGAGGGACTGAAGCTTTCTTT.

The V and J genes are TRBV5-4 and TRBJ2-5; D remains unclear. The CDR3 extends over 14 amino acids. Trimming left V 1 base short and J 4 bases short, with 11 bases between. Germline CDR1 is SGHNT and CDR2 is YYREEE (reference sequence). CDR3: CASSLQVLRETQYF. As DNA, the CDR3 is TGTGCCAGCAGCTTGCAGGTACTACGAGAGACCCAGTACTTC.

The chain links TRBV11-3 to TRBJ1-2, with D possibly TRBD1 on 5 matching bases. The germline gives CDR1 SGHNT, CDR2 YENEEA. V lost 5 bases to trimming and J lost 6 bases, with 10 bases between them. The CDR3 spans 12 residues. The DNA of the CDR3 is TGTGCCAGCAGCATGCAGGGTAATGGCTACACCTTC. Translation gives CASSMQGNGYTF.

As regards this clone: This sample includes further DNA sequences coding for the same CDR3. The rearrangement joins TRBV11-2 to TRBJ2-1; 11 positions agree with TRBD2. The CDR3 covers 18 residues. Germline V CDR1 and CDR2: SGHAT, FQNNGV. V dropped 4 bases and J dropped 7; count of bases not matched to a gene: 15. This CDR3 is CASSSLGLAARRENEQFF. Here the CDR3 DNA reads TGTGCCAGCAGCTCCCTGGGACTAGCGGCCCGTCGGGAGAATGAGCAGTTCTTC.

This clone was counted between two and nine times. The rearrangement joins TRBV18 to TRBJ1-5; D not resolved. Germline V lookup: CDR1 KGHSH, CDR2 LQKENI. The CDR3 runs to 15 residues. V lost 4 bases and J 0 bases, leaving 10 bases between the germline ends. The CDR3: CASSRAGFSNQPQHF. CDR3 bases: TGTGCCAGCTCACGGGCGGGTTTTAGCAATCAGCCCCAGCATTTT.